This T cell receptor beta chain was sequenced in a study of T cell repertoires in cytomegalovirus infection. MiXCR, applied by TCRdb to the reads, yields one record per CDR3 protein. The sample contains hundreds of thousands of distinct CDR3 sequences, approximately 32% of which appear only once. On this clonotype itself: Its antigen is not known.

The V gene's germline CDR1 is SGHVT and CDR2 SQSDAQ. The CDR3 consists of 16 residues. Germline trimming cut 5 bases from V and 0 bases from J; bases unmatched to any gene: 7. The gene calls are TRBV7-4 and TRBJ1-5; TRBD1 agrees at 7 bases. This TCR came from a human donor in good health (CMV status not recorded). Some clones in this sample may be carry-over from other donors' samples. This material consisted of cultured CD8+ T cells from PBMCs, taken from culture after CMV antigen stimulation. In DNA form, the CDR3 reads TGTGCCAGCAGCCCTGGGACAGATATTAGCAATCAGCCCCAGCATTTT. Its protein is CASSPGTDISNQPQHF.